This T cell receptor (beta chain) was identified during a study of T-cell memory formation after mild COVID-19. Whole-study findings and limits: Among CD4+ contracting clones, most were CM and EM, and CD8+ ones EMRA. For second-wave clones that peaked at day 37, SARS-CoV-2 specificity went unverified. Cross-reactive memory seemingly joined, as some responding clones were found in pre-infection memory. Clones contracting day 15 to 85 were balanced CD4/CD8; later expanders leaned CD4+.

The germline V and J ends were trimmed by 3 bases and 7 bases, with 15 bases remaining between them. The CDR3 has 15 residues. TCRdb reprocessed the 5' RACE reads via MiXCR and lists one record per CDR3 protein. The sample lists hundreds of thousands of distinct CDR3 sequences; 20% were seen once. To note about this clonotype: Its antigen is not known.

The origin of this receptor is an adult woman who had mild COVID-19 (a few samples of this study predate the infection). Cell type and time point are not known. The source material was PBMCs or a T cell subset sorted from them (not recorded which). The chain combines TRBV12-3 or TRBV12-4 with TRBJ2-2, with D maybe TRBD1 (5 bases). The CDR3 here is CASSLRSTGHGELFF. CDR3 in DNA: TGTGCCAGCAGTTTGAGGAGTACAGGTCACGGGGAGCTGTTTTTT.